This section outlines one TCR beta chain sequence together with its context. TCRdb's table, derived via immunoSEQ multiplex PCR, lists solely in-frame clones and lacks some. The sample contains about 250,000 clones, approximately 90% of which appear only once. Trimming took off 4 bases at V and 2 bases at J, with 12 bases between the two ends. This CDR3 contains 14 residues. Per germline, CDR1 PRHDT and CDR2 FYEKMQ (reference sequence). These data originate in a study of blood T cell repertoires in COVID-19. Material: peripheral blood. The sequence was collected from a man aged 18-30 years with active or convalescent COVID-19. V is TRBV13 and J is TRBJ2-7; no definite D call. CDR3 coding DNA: TGTGCCAGCAGCTACTCCTCGGGTCCCTACGAGCAGTACTTC. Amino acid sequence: CASSYSSGPYEQYF.